Each of the 24 T cell receptor beta chains below was sequenced from the same sample in a study of molecular identifiers for immune sequencing clone quantification. TCRdb itself ran the PCR reads through MiXCR, one entry per CDR3 protein. The sample includes some 680,000 distinct CDR3 sequences, about 25% of them seen just once. The sample comprised naive CD8+ T cells from blood, with Jurkat cell RNA spiked in. Subset described: FACS-sorted CD8+CD4-CCR7+CD45RA+ naive T cells. The receptors here all came from a human donor in good health. Some libraries in this study had Jurkat cell RNA spiked in.

This clonotype has just a few counts. The J gene is TRBJ2-1, the V gene TRBV28, with 13 bases that match TRBD2. Germline CDR1 and CDR2: MDHEN and SYDVKM. The CDR3 covers 16 residues. The trim removed 6 bases at V and 5 bases at J, leaving 7 bases unmatched. The CDR3 reads CASRRTSGSFNNEQFF. The CDR3 DNA follows: TGTGCCAGCAGAAGGACTAGCGGGAGCTTTAACAATGAGCAGTTCTTC.

Many counts were recorded for this clonotype. This CDR3 reads CASSSRTDANTGELFF. The DNA of the CDR3 is TGTGCCAGCAGCTCACGGACAGATGCGAACACCGGGGAGCTGTTTTTT. This rearrangement joins TRBV7-8 to TRBJ2-2, with D possibly being TRBD1 (6 bases). The CDR3 totals 16 residues. Trimming removed 4 bases at V and 0 bases at J, with 12 bases between. In germline, CDR1 is SGHVS, CDR2 FQNEAQ.

On this clonotype: A single base separates this from a much larger clone, so it may be a read error. The CDR3 ends on some other residue instead of the conserved phenylalanine or tryptophan, so this is likely a read error. V usage is TRBV5-1 and J usage is TRBJ1-1; D not certain. CDR1 is SGHRS, CDR2 YFSETQ, per germline. The length of the CDR3 is 12 residues. V was clipped by 7 bases and J by 4 bases, with 11 bases between them. The CDR3 region has the DNA TGCGCCAGCGGACGGTCGGGCACTGAAGCTTTCGTT. Amino acid sequence: CASGRSGTEAFV.

This clonotype was seen repeatedly, ten times or more. The chain carries TRBV30 and TRBJ2-3; the D is unclear. Trimming left V 0 bases short and J 10 bases short, with 8 bases between. In germline, CDR1 is GTSNPN, CDR2 SVGIG (reference sequence). This CDR3 region has 11 residues. The CDR3 reads CAWSVRDAQYF. Written as DNA, the CDR3 is TGTGCCTGGAGTGTAAGGGATGCGCAGTATTTT.

In regard to this clonotype: A read error is possible here, since a much larger clone lies one base away. The chain has TRBV5-1 and TRBJ1-4; the D gene is possibly TRBD1 (5 bases). The CDR3 has 13 residues. Per the germline V gene, CDR1 is SGHRS and CDR2 is YFSETQ. The CDR3 here is CTSSTGRGEKLFF. Here the CDR3 DNA reads TGCACCAGCAGCACTGGACGGGGCGAAAAACTGTTTTTT.

As to this clonotype: A read error is possible here, since a much larger clone lies one base away. The chain couples TRBV20-1 to TRBJ2-5; 8 bases fit TRBD2. The CDR3 is made up of 17 amino acids. Germline CDR1 is DFQATT and CDR2 is SNEGSKA (reference sequence). V dropped 6 bases and J dropped 3; count of bases not matched to a gene: 18. The CDR3, as DNA: TGCAGTGCCCGTCCCCCTGCCCTAGCGGGTACGAAAGAGACCCAGTACTTC. Translated: CSARPPALAGTKETQYF.

This clonotype has just a few counts. The chain uses TRBV10-3 and TRBJ2-7; tentatively, D is TRBD1 (5 bases). The V end lost 5 bases, the J end lost 3 bases, and 11 bases lay between the germline ends. Germline V gene data show CDR1 as ENHRY and CDR2 as SYGVKD. The CDR3 covers 13 residues. DNA of the CDR3: TGTGCCATCAGTTCCTTAGACAGCTACGAGCAGTACTTC. Its translation is CAISSLDSYEQYF.

This clonotype occurred many times. CDR3 DNA sequence: TGTGCCAGCAGTTTCGCCCCCTTGGAGCGGGTCACAGATACGCAGTATTTT. Translated, it gives CASSFAPLERVTDTQYF. This chain uses TRBV12-3 or TRBV12-4 with TRBJ2-3, with D possibly TRBD2 on 6 matching bases. CDR3 size: 17 residues. With 3 bases removed from V and 2 bases from J, the gap between germline ends came to 18 bases.

On this clonotype itself: Being one base from a much bigger clone, this may be a read error. The gene calls are TRBV20-1 and TRBJ2-3, with 8 bases matching TRBD2. Germline trimming cut 6 bases from V and 4 bases from J; bases unmatched to any gene: 3. This CDR3 is built from 12 residues. Germline CDR1 DFQATT, CDR2 SNEGSKA (reference sequence). The CDR3 is CSAKRESDTQYF. The CDR3 nucleotides are TGCAGTGCAAAGCGGGAGTCAGATACGCAGTATTTT.

Details on this clonotype: Likely a read error: the CDR3 ends without its conserved phenylalanine or tryptophan. The CDR3 reads CASSQGPSYEQYI. CDR3 sequence (DNA): TGTGCCAGCAGCCAGGGTCCCTCCTACGAGCAGTACATC. This chain joins TRBV7-9 and TRBJ2-7, with a tentative D call TRBD1 (5 bases). The CDR3 totals 13 residues. From germline, CDR1 is SEHNR and CDR2 FQNEAQ (reference sequence). The germline V and J ends were trimmed by 5 bases and 0 bases, with 8 bases remaining between them.

In this sample, this clonotype turned up a few times. The genes are TRBV4-3 and TRBJ2-7; the D is unclear. Germline V gene lookup returns CDR1 LGHNA and CDR2 YSLEER. Deletions cut 0 bases from V and 0 bases from J, with 9 bases between. This CDR3 has 15 amino acids. This chain's CDR3 is CASSQEYPSSYEQYF. As DNA, the CDR3 is TGCGCCAGCAGCCAAGAATACCCGAGCTCCTACGAGCAGTACTTC.

As to this clonotype: A much larger clone lies one base from this, so it may be a read error. This sequence joins TRBV6-5 and TRBJ2-3; TRBD1 matches at 9 bases. The junction had 3 bases not matched to a gene; V was cut back by 4 bases and J by 1 base. CDR1 is MNHEY, CDR2 SVGAGI, per germline. CDR3 size: 15 residues. The CDR3 is CASSWDRVGTDTQYF. As DNA, the CDR3 is TGTGCCAGCAGTTGGGACAGGGTGGGCACAGATACGCAGTATTTT.

As DNA, the CDR3 is TGTGCCAGTAGTATTTACCTGGTGAACACTGAAGCTTTCTTT. Its protein is CASSIYLVNTEAFF. The chain recombines TRBV19 with TRBJ1-1; D ambiguous. Germline V gene sequence: CDR1 LNHDA, CDR2 SQIVND (reference sequence). V dropped 3 bases and J dropped 0 bases, with 8 bases sitting between them. This CDR3 contains 14 residues.

Comments on this clonotype: Given a much more abundant clone one base away, this may be a read error. The chain carries TRBV10-1 and TRBJ2-7; a weak D match, TRBD1 (5 bases). Germline loops: CDR1 WNHNN, CDR2 SYGVQD (reference sequence). CDR3 length: 13 amino acids. For the CDR3, the DNA is TGCGCCAGCAGTGAACAGGACCTGGCCGAGCCGTACTTC. Protein product: CASSEQDLAEPYF.

A remark on this clonotype: It may be a read error: a sequence one base away is much more abundant. The CDR3 DNA reads TGTGCCAGCAGCCAAGATGGCGGGGGAGGGGAAAAACTGTTATTT. Translating gives CASSQDGGGGEKLLF. The chain couples TRBV4-2 to TRBJ1-4, with D maybe TRBD1 (5 bases). CDR1 is LGHNA, CDR2 YNFKEQ, per germline. The CDR3 length is 15 residues.

This clonotype came up a few times. Given a much more abundant clone one base away, this may be a read error. The chain combines TRBV28 with TRBJ2-3; TRBD2 matches at 10 bases. Per the germline V gene, CDR1 is MDHEN and CDR2 is SYDVKM. This CDR3 is built from 15 residues. J was trimmed by 5 bases and V by 3 bases; bases with no gene match: 5. CDR3 sequence reads: CASSLLAGEVDTQYF. The DNA for the CDR3 is TGTGCCAGCAGTTTGCTAGCGGGGGAGGTAGATACGCAGTATTTT.

CDR3 in DNA: TGTGCCAGCAGTTTGGGGAACGGTGGAAACACCATATATTTT. Its protein is CASSLGNGGNTIYF. J is TRBJ1-3 and V is TRBV12-3 or TRBV12-4, with D uncertain. The CDR3 is 14 residues long. V dropped 3 bases and J dropped 3 bases, with 9 bases sitting between them.

This clonotype came up many times. V and J are TRBV12-3 or TRBV12-4 and TRBJ2-5, with 13 bases identical to TRBD2. This CDR3 has 15 residues. The junction had 6 bases not matched to a gene; V was cut back by 7 bases and J by 4 bases. CDR3 sequence reads: CASTQLAGGPETQYF. CDR3 nucleotides: TGTGCCAGCACCCAACTAGCGGGGGGGCCAGAGACCCAGTACTTC.

Ten or more counts support this clonotype. The rearrangement uses TRBV5-4 and TRBJ2-7; D is possibly TRBD1 or TRBD2 (6 bases each). The CDR3 loop spans 14 amino acids. The V gene lost 0 bases and the J gene lost 5 bases, with 12 bases spanning the gap. Germline CDR1 and CDR2: SGHNT and YYREEE (reference sequence). CDR3 region: CASSLGPGANEQYF. The CDR3 nucleotides are TGTGCCAGCAGCTTGGGTCCGGGGGCAAACGAGCAGTACTTC.

The rearrangement uses TRBV28 and TRBJ2-5; D might be TRBD2 (6 bases). There are 15 residues in the CDR3. Germline-derived CDR1 and CDR2 are MDHEN and SYDVKM. V shed 3 bases and J shed 4 bases, with 15 bases lying between them. This CDR3 is CASSLLGTARETQYF. CDR3 DNA sequence: TGTGCCAGCAGTTTGCTAGGGACTGCCAGAGAGACCCAGTACTTC.

This clonotype was observed a few times. J is TRBJ2-1 and V is TRBV4-3, with 8 bases aligning to TRBD2. The CDR3 totals 15 residues. Germline loops: CDR1 LGHNA, CDR2 YSLEER. V was pared by 0 bases and J by 6 bases, with 4 bases of the junction left unmatched. The CDR3 DNA sequence: TGCGCCAGCAGCCAAGATGGTCTAGCGGGCAATGAGCAGTTCTTC. Encoded protein: CASSQDGLAGNEQFF.

As concerns this clonotype: This may be a read error: a much more frequent sequence differs by one nucleotide. It is likely a read error, because the conserved phenylalanine at the end of the CDR3 is missing. The chain has TRBV20-1 and TRBJ1-1, with D possibly TRBD1 on 5 matching bases. CDR3 length: 15 residues. Germline values: CDR1 DFQATT, CDR2 SNEGSKA (reference sequence). Trimming pared 0 bases from V and 7 bases from J, leaving 18 bases between. For the CDR3, the DNA is TGCAGTGCTAGAGATCTTGGAGGGGTGTGGATTGAAGCTTTCTCT. Translating gives CSARDLGGVWIEAFS.

In the case of this clonotype: One junction end disagrees with the germline gene, perhaps due to a read error. The J gene is TRBJ2-3, the V gene TRBV5-3; 7 nucleotides match TRBD2. TRBV5-3 is placed among ORFs of uncertain function. The CDR3 length is 16 residues. The CDR3 DNA reads TGTGCCAGCAGCTTGCGGCGCGGGAGAAGCACAGATACGCAGTATTTT. Translation gives CASSLRRGRSTDTQYF.

This clonotype was observed a handful of times. V and J are TRBV2 and TRBJ2-7; 10 bases match TRBD1. The CDR3 runs 18 residues. Looked up from germline, CDR1 is SNHLY and CDR2 is FYNNEI. V was pared by 3 bases and J by 0 bases, with 11 bases of the junction left unmatched. CDR3 coding DNA: TGTGCCAGCAGTGAGGGGACAGGGGAGGGAGAGAACTCCTACGAGCAGTACTTC. Translating it yields CASSEGTGEGENSYEQYF.